This T cell receptor (beta chain) was identified in a study of T cell repertoires in cytomegalovirus infection. Overall study context: Evidence of both CMV infection and a matching HLA type came from public TCR beta signatures.

This clonotype has a count of ten or more. Its specificity is not known. The CDR3 runs 15 residues. The V segment lost 5 bases and the J segment 2 bases; nucleotides outside the gene matches: 3. The germline gives CDR1 MNHEY, CDR2 SMNVEV (reference sequence). Each CDR3 protein is one row after TCRdb ran MiXCR on the reads. The data show approximately 65,000 distinct CDR3 sequences, roughly a fifth seen once. The input for sequencing was CD8+ T cells from cultured PBMCs, taken from culture after CMV antigen stimulation. The TCR originated in a human donor in good health (CMV status not recorded). Some clones in this sample may be carry-over from other donors' samples. This chain links TRBV27 with TRBJ2-1; TRBD2 agrees at 10 bases. CDR3 nucleotide sequence: TGTGCCAGCAGTCTTAGCGGGGGGCCCTACAATGAGCAGTTCTTC. Translated: CASSLSGGPYNEQFF.